The 19 T cell receptor beta chains reported below all come from one sample, sequenced in a study of shared clonotypes between healthy human individuals. Produced via immunoSEQ multiplex PCR; TCRdb's table is partial and in-frame only. Among approximately 460,000 clones listed, roughly four fifths were seen once. Sample: PBMCs. These receptors all stem from a woman aged 40 to 50 in good health. Some clones in this sample may be carry-over from other donors' samples.

In the case of this clone: This CDR3 is also generated by other DNA sequences in the sample. The chain employs TRBV7-3 and TRBJ1-1; maybe TRBD1 (6 bases). The CDR3 is made up of 14 amino acids. Germline CDR1 and CDR2: SGHTA and FQGTGA. V shed 3 bases and J shed 0 bases, with 8 bases lying between them. CDR3 bases: TGTGCCAGCAGCTTGACAGGATTGAACACTGAAGCTTTCTTT. This codes for CASSLTGLNTEAFF.

This clone was seen ten or more times. This chain uses TRBV7-3 with TRBJ2-2; tentatively, D is TRBD1 or TRBD2 (5 bases each). Per germline, CDR1 SGHTA and CDR2 FQGTGA. V lost 3 bases and J lost 3, with 8 bases in between. This CDR3 region has 14 residues. CDR3 bases: TGTGCCAGCAGCTTGGGGGTCGACACCGGGGAGCTGTTTTTT. It specifies CASSLGVDTGELFF.

The chain is built from TRBV10-3 and TRBJ2-7; tentatively, D is TRBD2 (6 bases). The CDR3 runs to 13 residues. CDR1 and CDR2 (germline): ENHRY, SYGVKD. V was cut by 10 bases and J by 2 bases, with 15 bases left in between. Written as DNA, the CDR3 is TGTGCCACGAACCGGGACTTTCCCTACGAGCAGTACTTC. Protein product: CATNRDFPYEQYF.

The chain recombines TRBV19 with TRBJ2-5; the match to TRBD2 covers 9 bases. Germline V gene sequence: CDR1 LNHDA, CDR2 SQIVND (reference sequence). The CDR3 spans 16 residues. V lost 9 bases, J lost 0 bases, and 11 bases stayed unmatched. The CDR3 region is CASSTGLATHQETQYF. The CDR3 coding sequence is TGTGCCAGCTCAACGGGACTAGCAACCCACCAAGAGACCCAGTACTTC.

In DNA, the CDR3 is TGTGCCAGCAGCTTGGAACTAGCGGGGAGCACAGATACGCAGTATTTT. Encoded protein: CASSLELAGSTDTQYF. The chain links TRBV5-6 to TRBJ2-3, with 10 positions matching TRBD2. The CDR3 is 16 residues long. The germline CDR1 and CDR2 sequences are SGHDT and YYEEEE. V was pared by 0 bases and J by 0 bases, with 1 base of the junction left unmatched. Variable domain in full (rest from reference TRBV5-6 and TRBJ2-3): DAGVTQSPTHLIKTRGQQVTLRCSPKSGHDTVSWYQQALGQGPQFIFQYYEEEERQRGNFPDRFSGHQFPNYSSELNVNALLLGDSALYLCASSLELAGSTDTQYFGPGTRLTVL.

This clone was picked up many times. Within the sample, other DNA sequences also encode this same CDR3. The V call is TRBV4-3, the J call TRBJ2-2; 8 positions match TRBD2. CDR1 is LGHNA, CDR2 YSLEER, per germline. The CDR3 is made up of 16 amino acids. The junction had 8 bases not matched to a gene; V was cut back by 4 bases and J by 4 bases. Here the CDR3 DNA reads TGCGCCAGCAGCCTAAGGACTAGCTTCGGCACCGGGGAGCTGTTTTTT. Its translation: CASSLRTSFGTGELFF.

V gene TRBV5-4 combines with J gene TRBJ2-3; D might be TRBD1 (5 bases). V dropped 7 bases and J dropped 2 bases, with 17 bases sitting between them. This CDR3 comprises 15 residues. Germline loops: CDR1 SGHNT, CDR2 YYREEE (reference sequence). The CDR3 DNA is TGTGCCAGCGCAGTTGACAGCATCCACACAGATACGCAGTATTTT. This translates into CASAVDSIHTDTQYF.

This chain links TRBV4-1 with TRBJ1-1, with D perhaps matching TRBD1 (6 bases). This CDR3 contains 17 residues. Deletions cut 1 base from V and 4 bases from J, with 19 bases between. Germline lookup yields CDR1 MGHRA and CDR2 YSYEKL. Here the CDR3 reads CASSQGGAAWLGTEAFF. CDR3 nucleotides: TGCGCCAGCAGCCAAGGGGGGGCAGCTTGGTTGGGCACTGAAGCTTTCTTT.

The gene calls are TRBV5-4 and TRBJ1-4; 12 positions match TRBD1. The CDR3 loop spans 17 amino acids. From germline, CDR1 is SGHNT and CDR2 YYREEE (reference sequence). Trimming removed 4 bases from V and 5 bases from J; junction bases left unmatched: 9. In DNA form, the CDR3 reads TGTGCCAGCAGCCCGGGACAGGGGGCGCCTTCAAATGAAAAACTGTTTTTT. Its protein is CASSPGQGAPSNEKLFF.

This clone was seen once. The chain recombines TRBV7-3 with TRBJ1-1; D gene unclear. CDR1 and CDR2 from the germline V gene are SGHTA and FQGTGA. Trimming stripped 6 bases from V and 6 bases from J, with 14 bases between. This CDR3 spans 13 amino acids. The CDR3 coding sequence is TGTGCCAGCAGATTAGGGCAGGAGGCTGAAGCTTTCTTT. It translates to CASRLGQEAEAFF.

This clone appeared a single time. A far larger clone is just one base off, so this is likely a read error. The identical CDR3 is also encoded by other nucleotide sequences in the sample. The CDR3 is CAWSVIGNLGTQYF. The CDR3 DNA follows: TGTGCCTGGAGTGTAATTGGCAACCTTGGGACCCAGTACTTC. The J gene is TRBJ2-5, the V gene TRBV30; D gene uncertain. The CDR3 is 14 amino acids. Trimming shortened V by 0 bases and J by 7 bases, and 15 bases separated the two germline ends. Germline assignment: CDR1 GTSNPN and CDR2 SVGIG (reference sequence).

This clone showed up just a few times. The V gene is TRBV5-1, the J gene TRBJ2-7, with D perhaps TRBD1 or TRBD2 (5 bases each). The CDR3 has 14 amino acids. Germline CDR1 reads SGHRS; CDR2 reads YFSETQ. V was shortened by 2 bases and J by 5 bases, with 14 bases between the two germline ends. The DNA for the CDR3 is TGCGCCAGCAGCTTTTCCGGGACGAGCGACGAGCAGTACTTC. It yields the protein CASSFSGTSDEQYF.

The CDR3 nucleotides are TGTGCCAGCAGTGAAGAGATCGCGAAGCCGCTTTCCTACGAGCAGTACTTC. It encodes CASSEEIAKPLSYEQYF. The chain has TRBV2 and TRBJ2-7; D is ambiguous. Germline assignment: CDR1 SNHLY and CDR2 FYNNEI. The CDR3 consists of 17 residues. V was clipped by 1 base and J by 1 base, with 17 bases between them. The variable domain in full, completed from reference TRBV2 and TRBJ2-7, reads EPEVTQTPSHQVTQMGQEVILRCVPISNHLYFYWYRQILGQKVEFLVSFYNNEISEKSEIFDDQFSVERPDGSNFTLKIRSTKLEDSAMYFCASSEEIAKPLSYEQYFGPGTRLTVT.

The rearrangement uses TRBV15 and TRBJ2-7; perhaps D is TRBD1 or TRBD2 (6 bases each). Trimming cost V 0 bases and J 2 bases, with 17 bases left between them. Germline CDR1 and CDR2: LNHNV and YYDKDF (reference sequence). The CDR3 runs to 17 residues. In DNA, the CDR3 is TGTGCCACCAGCAGAGACGTGAGGCGGGACACACCCTACGAGCAGTACTTC. Its translation is CATSRDVRRDTPYEQYF.

The rearrangement uses TRBV6-1 and TRBJ2-7, with 7 bases aligning to TRBD2. Trimming took 3 bases from V and 0 from J; bases not matched to a gene: 2. In germline, CDR1 is MNHNS, CDR2 SASEGT. The CDR3 sequence is 14 residues long. CDR3 loop: CASSESGNSYEQYF. Here the CDR3 DNA reads TGTGCCAGCAGTGAGAGCGGGAACTCCTACGAGCAGTACTTC.

The J gene is TRBJ2-7, the V gene TRBV4-3; 10 positions agree with TRBD1. The length of the CDR3 is 13 residues. After removal of 1 base from V and 8 bases from J, the junction contained 2 bases not matched to a gene. Germline loops: CDR1 LGHNA, CDR2 YSLEER. CDR3 in DNA: TGCGCCAGCAGCCAAGGACAGGGGGCGAAGCAGTACTTC. Translated: CASSQGQGAKQYF.

About this clone: A far larger clone is only one base removed, so a read error is likely. The V call is TRBV19, the J call TRBJ1-2; 10 positions agree with TRBD1. Germline loops: CDR1 LNHDA, CDR2 SQIVND (reference sequence). CDR3 length: 16 residues. The CDR3 nucleotides are TGTGCCCGTAGTCCCCCTCCCGGGACAGGGGACTTTGGCTACACCTTC. Translation gives CARSPPPGTGDFGYTF.

The J gene is TRBJ2-6, the V gene TRBV28; unclear D gene. The CDR3 spans 14 residues. Germline loops: CDR1 MDHEN, CDR2 SYDVKM. V was shortened by 6 bases and J by 1 base, with 7 bases between the two germline ends. CDR3 coding DNA: TGTGCCAGCAGCCTGGGGTCTGGGGCCAACGTCCTGACTTTC. Its protein is CASSLGSGANVLTF. The entire variable domain, with the rest obtained from reference TRBV28 and TRBJ2-6, is as follows: DVKVTQSSRYLVKRTGEKVFLECVQDMDHENMFWYRQDPGLGLRLIYFSYDVKMKEKGDIPEGYSVSREKKERFSLILESASTNQTSMYLCASSLGSGANVLTFGAGSRLTVL.

CDR3 protein: CASSYGTGEMVAFF. CDR3 nucleotide sequence: TGTGCCAGCAGCTACGGGACGGGGGAGATGGTGGCTTTCTTT. This chain links TRBV7-2 with TRBJ1-1; D is perhaps TRBD1 (5 bases). The germline CDR1 and CDR2 sequences are SGHTA and FQGNSA. CDR3 size: 14 residues. V lost 4 bases, J lost 11 bases, and 20 bases lay in between.